This T cell receptor (beta chain) was observed in a study of technical replicates of blood from several donors. This clone appeared a single time. Sequenced by immunoSEQ multiplex PCR; TCRdb stores in-frame clones only, minus some. The data contain under 75,000 clones, approximately 96% of them singletons. Sample: T cells isolated from PBMCs. This TCR was recovered from a human donor in good health.

This chain's CDR3 is CASSEGLAGGEYEQYF. CDR3 coding DNA: TGTGCCAGCAGTGAAGGACTAGCGGGTGGTGAGTACGAGCAGTACTTC. The chain recombines TRBV6-1 with TRBJ2-7, with 10 bases fitting TRBD2. Looked up from germline, CDR1 is MNHNS and CDR2 is SASEGT. V trimming: 1 base; J trimming: 4 bases; junction bases outside the gene matches: 7. The CDR3 loop spans 16 amino acids.